Shown below are 3 T cell receptor beta chains from a single sample sequenced in a study of siplizumab effects on memory and regulatory T cells. Repertoires were generated with immunoSEQ multiplex PCR, while TCRdb's copy carries only in-frame clones and drops some. The repertoire has about 120,000 clones, around 94% of them found once; the top ten carry under 2%. The sequencing sample was made of non-Treg CD4+ T cells sorted from blood. The receptor source for this set is a human donor in good health.

This clone was seen a single time. The chain couples TRBV6-1 to TRBJ2-7, with D perhaps TRBD1 (5 bases). Trimming cost V 5 bases and J 2 bases, with 13 bases left between them. The germline CDR1 and CDR2 sequences are MNHNS and SASEGT. CDR3 length: 14 amino acids. The CDR3 loop reads CASSKTDPAYEQYF. The CDR3 DNA follows: TGTGCCAGCAGTAAGACAGACCCAGCCTACGAGCAGTACTTC.

In its sample, this clone was seen once. The CDR3 loop reads CAWSEGSYNSPLHF. CDR3 DNA: TGTGCCTGGAGTGAAGGTTCCTATAATTCACCCCTCCACTTT. The rearrangement joins TRBV30 to TRBJ1-6; D not resolved. The ends were cut back, 1 base at V and 1 base at J, with 5 bases in the middle. The length of the CDR3 is 14 residues. CDR1 is GTSNPN, CDR2 SVGIG, per germline (reference sequence).

The rearrangement joins TRBV6-6 to TRBJ1-1, with D perhaps matching TRBD1 (5 bases). The V end lost 5 bases, the J end lost 5 bases, and 9 bases lay between the germline ends. This CDR3 contains 12 residues. The germline gives CDR1 MNHNY, CDR2 SVGAGI (reference sequence). CDR3 amino acids: CASSPWGTEAFF. The DNA for the CDR3 is TGTGCCAGCAGTCCCTGGGGGACTGAAGCTTTCTTT.